This is a list of T cell receptor beta chains from one sample in a study of blood T cell repertoires in COVID-19. The method was immunoSEQ multiplex PCR; TCRdb's version includes in-frame clones alone and lacks a portion of them. In the table there are some 100,000 clones, 85% of which are singletons. Material for sequencing was peripheral blood. All receptors derive from a woman in her 70s with active or convalescent COVID-19. CDR3s include the opening cysteine and the closing phenylalanine or tryptophan. The order of the fields is J gene, V gene, clone size, D gene, CDR3 protein, CDR3 DNA. The D gene is left open where the match is weak. Size is omitted from some rows. Given values are once, few, many or a class for expanded clones.

>TRBJ2-7|TRBV6-5|NA|NA
CASRHRTPGPYEQYF
TGTGCCAGCAGGCATAGGACACCTGGACCCTACGAGCAGTACTTC
>TRBJ2-7|TRBV19|NA|NA
CASSTNNNHGYEQYF
TGTGCCAGTAGTACCAACAACAACCACGGGTACGAGCAGTACTTC
>TRBJ2-3|TRBV5-6|NA|NA
CASSLDGDTDTQYF
TGTGCCAGCAGCTTAGATGGAGACACAGATACGCAGTATTTT
>TRBJ2-5|TRBV2|NA|NA
CASSDRVKETQYF
TGTGCCAGCAGTGACAGGGTGAAGGAGACCCAGTACTTC
>TRBJ2-1|TRBV28|once|NA
CASRGEYNEQFF
TGTGCCAGCAGAGGAGAATACAATGAGCAGTTCTTC
>TRBJ2-1|TRBV28|NA|NA
CASRFDRINNEQFF
TGTGCCAGCAGATTCGACAGGATTAACAATGAGCAGTTCTTC
>TRBJ1-2|TRBV10-3|NA|TRBD1
CAISRTGDGYTF
TGTGCCATCAGCAGGACAGGGGATGGCTACACCTTC
>TRBJ1-3|TRBV18|NA|TRBD1
CASSPRRQGLPDSGNTIYF
TGTGCCAGCTCTCCCCGGCGACAGGGGCTCCCCGACTCTGGAAACACCATATATTTT
>TRBJ1-6|TRBV19|NA|TRBD1
CASSIGDRDPTPLHF
TGTGCCAGTAGTATCGGGGACAGGGATCCCACACCCCTCCACTTT
>TRBJ2-3|TRBV28|NA|NA
CASNGGSTDTQYF
TGTGCCAGCAATGGAGGGAGCACAGATACGCAGTATTTT
>TRBJ1-4|TRBV6-5|NA|NA
CASSYRRLGTNEKLFF
TGTGCCAGCAGTTACCGGCGACTCGGAACTAATGAAAAACTGTTTTTT
>TRBJ2-5|TRBV25-1|once|TRBD1
CASSGYRGLGETQYF
TGTGCCAGCAGTGGATACAGGGGGCTGGGCGAGACCCAGTACTTC
>TRBJ2-3|TRBV4-1|few|NA
CASSQEGGGPNTDTQYF
TGCGCCAGCAGCCAAGAAGGTGGAGGGCCTAACACAGATACGCAGTATTTT
>TRBJ1-1|TRBV28|NA|NA
CASSLRSRGEAFF
TGTGCCAGCAGTTTACGGTCTAGGGGTGAAGCTTTCTTT
>TRBJ2-5|TRBV5-1|once|NA
CASSLVGGAGIFETQYF
TGCGCCAGCAGCTTGGTGGGGGGAGCTGGGATCTTTGAGACCCAGTACTTC
>TRBJ2-3|TRBV7-9|NA|NA
CASSLTGTTDTQYF
TGTGCCAGCAGCTTAACAGGGACCACAGATACGCAGTATTTT
>TRBJ1-2|TRBV6-5|NA|NA
CASSYSKGSGLYGYTF
TGTGCCAGCAGTTACTCGAAGGGATCAGGGCTCTATGGCTACACCTTC
>TRBJ2-5|TRBV7-8|NA|TRBD1
CASSLEPGGETQYF
TGTGCCAGCAGCTTAGAACCAGGGGGAGAGACCCAGTACTTC
>TRBJ2-7|TRBV28|NA|TRBD1
CASRSQGAPYEQYF
TGTGCCAGCAGAAGCCAGGGGGCCCCCTACGAGCAGTACTTC
>TRBJ2-7|TRBV15|NA|TRBD1
CATSRGDRGLHEQYF
TGTGCCACCAGCAGAGGGGACAGGGGGCTACACGAGCAGTACTTC
>TRBJ1-4|TRBV6-6|NA|TRBD1
CASRPTTGGVTKLFF
TGTGCCAGCAGACCGACGACAGGGGGCGTAACAAAACTGTTTTTT
>TRBJ1-1|TRBV5-5|NA|NA
CASSLGPRGRAYTEAFF
TGTGCCAGCAGCTTAGGGCCTCGGGGTAGGGCGTACACTGAAGCTTTCTTT
>TRBJ2-5|TRBV5-1|NA|TRBD1
CASSGGQKETQYF
TGCGCCAGCAGCGGGGGACAGAAAGAGACCCAGTACTTC
>TRBJ2-3|TRBV24-1|NA|TRBD1
CATSERWTGGKDTQYF
TGTGCCACCAGTGAACGATGGACAGGGGGTAAAGATACGCAGTATTTT
>TRBJ1-4|TRBV3-1/TRBV3-2|once|NA
CASSPLYGGANEKLFF
TGTGCCAGCAGCCCCCTTTACGGCGGAGCGAATGAAAAACTGTTTTTT
>TRBJ2-3|TRBV7-9|NA|TRBD1
CASSLATGVTDTQYF
TGTGCCAGCAGCTTAGCGACAGGGGTGACAGATACGCAGTATTTT